This TCR beta chain was sequenced for a study of glioma-infiltrating T cells after dendritic cell vaccination. In the study overall: Dendritic cells derived from monocytes and pulsed with autologous tumor lysate formed the vaccine.

V shed 2 bases, J shed 3 bases, and the junction held 2 bases outside the gene matches. The CDR3 is 13 amino acids. CDR1 and CDR2 (germline): SGHRS, YFSETQ. TCRdb's table, derived via immunoSEQ multiplex PCR, lists solely in-frame clones and lacks some. The sample lists 49,000 or so clones, over 75% occurring once. The TCR originated in a human donor with glioblastoma. The chain couples TRBV5-1 to TRBJ2-7, with 7 positions matching TRBD1. The material was blood, obtained before dendritic cell vaccination. Here the CDR3 DNA reads TGCGCCAGCAGCTTATGGACAGGCTACGAGCAGTACTTC. Its protein is CASSLWTGYEQYF. The variable domain in full, completed from reference TRBV5-1 and TRBJ2-7, reads KAGVTQTPRYLIKTRGQQVTLSCSPISGHRSVSWYQQTPGQGLQFLFEYFSETQRNKGNFPGRFSGRQFSNSRSEMNVSTLELGDSALYLCASSLWTGYEQYFGPGTRLTVT.